This T cell receptor beta chain was retrieved from a study of cytomegalovirus exposure and HLA in healthy donors. The overall study: Earlier, 90 million to 140 million unique TCR beta sequences were recovered from roughly 170 million T cells by an analysis.

CDR3 length: 13 amino acids. Germline values: CDR1 MGHRA, CDR2 YSYEKL. With 0 bases removed from V and 7 bases from J, the gap between germline ends came to 7 bases. PCR was performed using 60 Vbeta and 13 Jbeta primers. Sequencing was performed with immunoSEQ multiplex PCR; in TCRdb, only in-frame clones are kept and a portion is missing. The sample has 100,000 to 150,000 clones, around 75% seen once. Those who donated were healthy bone marrow donors. This chain links TRBV4-1 with TRBJ1-5; D gene ambiguous. The sequenced sample was PBMCs. This sequence was found in a woman aged 45-65 years in good health and CMV-seropositive. Here the CDR3 reads CASSQDNLQPQHF. DNA of the CDR3: TGCGCCAGCAGCCAAGATAACCTACAGCCCCAGCATTTT.